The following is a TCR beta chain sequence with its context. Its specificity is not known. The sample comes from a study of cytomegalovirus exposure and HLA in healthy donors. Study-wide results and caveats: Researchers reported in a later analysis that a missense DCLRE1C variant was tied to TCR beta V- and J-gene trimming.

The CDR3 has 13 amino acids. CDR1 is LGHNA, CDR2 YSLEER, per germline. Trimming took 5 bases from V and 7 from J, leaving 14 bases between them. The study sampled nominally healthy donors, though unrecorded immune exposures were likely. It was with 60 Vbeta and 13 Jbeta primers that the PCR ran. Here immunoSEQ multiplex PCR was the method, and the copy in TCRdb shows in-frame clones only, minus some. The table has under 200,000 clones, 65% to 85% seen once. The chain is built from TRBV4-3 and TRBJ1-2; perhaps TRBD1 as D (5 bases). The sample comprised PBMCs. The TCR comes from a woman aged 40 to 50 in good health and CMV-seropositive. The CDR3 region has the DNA TGCGCCAGCAGCGACAGCGCTTTCTCTGGCTACACCTTC. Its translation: CASSDSAFSGYTF.